The TCR beta chain under discussion was sequenced for a study of blood T cell repertoires in COVID-19. The germline CDR1 and CDR2 sequences are SNHLY and FYNNEI. The CDR3 covers 15 residues. V lost 4 bases to trimming and J lost 1 base; unmatched junction nucleotides: 4. The authors' processing: By means of reference gene primer amplification, nucleated cell counts were estimated. Clones were sequenced by immunoSEQ multiplex PCR, and TCRdb holds only the in-frame ones, with some missing. The V and J calls and clone size are taken from that table; D and trimming were inferred from the DNA. The table includes about 220,000 clones, 88% detected once. Recruits, aged roughly 18 to 89 years, lived in 25 or so US areas. Cohort 3 donors were reported recovered after two negative PCRs, clearance, or symptom resolution.

This TCR was sampled from a woman in her thirties who had recovered from COVID-19. The chain employs TRBV2 and TRBJ2-5, with 9 positions matching TRBD2. The sequenced material came from PBMCs or T cells enriched from blood (not recorded which). This CDR3 reads CASSGGLARQETQYF. In nucleotides, the CDR3 is TGTGCCAGCAGTGGAGGACTAGCGCGCCAAGAGACCCAGTACTTC. Drawing the rest from reference TRBV2 and TRBJ2-5, the complete variable domain is EPEVTQTPSHQVTQMGQEVILRCVPISNHLYFYWYRQILGQKVEFLVSFYNNEISEKSEIFDDQFSVERPDGSNFTLKIRSTKLEDSAMYFCASSGGLARQETQYFGPGTRLLVL.